These 24 T cell receptor beta chains share one sample of origin, sequenced in a study of neurological immune-mediated disorders. As to time point: technical triplicate 3. MiXCR, run by TCRdb on the 5' RACE reads, gives a single entry per CDR3 protein. The sample carries tens of thousands of distinct CDR3 sequences, about a fifth recorded once. The sample taken for sequencing was PBMCs. Every receptor here comes from a man aged 55 to 70 with HTLV-1-associated myelopathy (HAM/TSP).

The chain employs TRBV9 and TRBJ2-1, with TRBD2 identical over 7 bases. The J segment lost 3 bases and the V segment lost 2 bases, leaving 5 bases of the junction unmatched. The CDR3 loop spans 15 amino acids. The V gene's germline CDR1 is SGDLS and CDR2 YYNGEE. The CDR3 reads CASSVMSSGYNEQFF. CDR3 bases: TGTGCCAGCAGCGTGATGTCTAGCGGCTACAATGAGCAGTTCTTC.

V gene TRBV11-2 combines with J gene TRBJ2-7; D unresolved. This CDR3 comprises 14 residues. Trimming pared 2 bases from V and 2 bases from J, leaving 10 bases between. Per germline, CDR1 SGHAT and CDR2 FQNNGV. The CDR3 reads CASSLQVLPYEQYF. The DNA of the CDR3 is TGTGCCAGCAGCTTACAGGTTCTCCCCTACGAGCAGTACTTC. The full variable domain, its missing parts supplied by reference TRBV11-2 and TRBJ2-7, is EAGVAQSPRYKIIEKRQSVAFWCNPISGHATLYWYQQILGQGPKLLIQFQNNGVVDDSQLPKDRFSAERLKGVDSTLKIQPAKLEDSAVYLCASSLQVLPYEQYFGPGTRLTVT.

There are a few counts of this clonotype. The chain has TRBV7-9 and TRBJ2-7, with 8 bases matching TRBD2. The CDR3 totals 21 residues. CDR1 is SEHNR, CDR2 FQNEAQ, per germline (reference sequence). Germline trimming cut 5 bases from V and 1 base from J; bases unmatched to any gene: 25. As DNA, the CDR3 is TGTGCCAGCAGCCCGCGACTAGGCGGGGGGACATATCTATCTCGATCCTACGAGCAGTACTTC. It is translated as CASSPRLGGGTYLSRSYEQYF.

This clonotype appeared many times. The rearrangement uses TRBV4-1 and TRBJ2-3; 10 bases align to TRBD2. With 2 bases clipped from V and 6 bases from J, the junction kept 5 bases outside the gene matches. The germline CDR1 and CDR2 sequences are MGHRA and YSYEKL. The CDR3 is 15 amino acids. CDR3 bases: TGCGCCAGCAGCCAAAGCGGGAGGGTTGGCGATACGCAGTATTTT. Translated, it gives CASSQSGRVGDTQYF.

The genes are TRBV12-3 or TRBV12-4 and TRBJ1-5, with D possibly being TRBD1 (6 bases). The length of the CDR3 is 14 residues. V lost 1 base and J lost 3, with 7 bases in between. The CDR3 reads CASSLGDINQPQHF. The CDR3 DNA follows: TGTGCCAGCAGTTTAGGGGACATCAATCAGCCCCAGCATTTT.

This clonotype has ten or more counts. The J gene is TRBJ2-2, the V gene TRBV14; D is unclear. This CDR3 spans 15 amino acids. Germline V gene sequence: CDR1 SGHDN, CDR2 FVKESK. V was clipped by 2 bases and J by 0 bases, with 7 bases between them. Here the CDR3 reads CASSQLPTNTGELFF. As DNA, the CDR3 is TGTGCCAGCAGCCAACTACCGACGAACACCGGGGAGCTGTTTTTT.

At least ten counts were recorded for this clonotype. The CDR3 here is CAWSGGAVDQPQHF. CDR3 sequence (DNA): TGTGCCTGGAGTGGGGGGGCCGTGGATCAGCCCCAGCATTTT. The chain combines TRBV30 with TRBJ1-5; a possible D gene is TRBD1 (6 bases). Germline V gene data show CDR1 as GTSNPN and CDR2 as SVGIG (reference sequence). This CDR3 spans 14 amino acids. Trimming cost V 1 base and J 5 bases, with 12 bases left between them.

This clonotype was seen at least ten times. This chain links TRBV5-1 with TRBJ2-3; 7 nucleotides match TRBD1. The CDR3 consists of 15 residues. J was trimmed by 2 bases and V by 4 bases; bases with no gene match: 7. CDR1 and CDR2 from the germline V gene are SGHRS and YFSETQ. In DNA, the CDR3 is TGCGCCAGCAGCAAGACAGGGAGCTCCACAGATACGCAGTATTTT. Translating gives CASSKTGSSTDTQYF.

This chain connects TRBV13 to TRBJ2-7; D may be TRBD1 (5 bases). Germline CDR1 is PRHDT and CDR2 is FYEKMQ (reference sequence). Trimming removed 5 bases from V and 1 base from J, with 9 bases in between. This CDR3 has 13 residues. DNA for the CDR3: TGTGCCAGCAGCCCACGACAGTCCTACGAGCAGTACTTC. This translates into CASSPRQSYEQYF.

This clonotype showed up many times. Here the CDR3 DNA reads TGTGCCAGCAGCCACACCGACAGGGGGAGTAACGCTTTCTTT. It yields the protein CASSHTDRGSNAFF. The chain is built from TRBV11-2 and TRBJ1-1, with 9 nucleotides matching TRBD1. The trim removed 5 bases at V and 11 bases at J, leaving 12 bases unmatched. This CDR3 has 14 amino acids. Looked up from germline, CDR1 is SGHAT and CDR2 is FQNNGV. The full variable domain, rest sourced from reference TRBV11-2 and TRBJ1-1, is EAGVAQSPRYKIIEKRQSVAFWCNPISGHATLYWYQQILGQGPKLLIQFQNNGVVDDSQLPKDRFSAERLKGVDSTLKIQPAKLEDSAVYLCASSHTDRGSNAFFGQGTRLTVV.

This clonotype was recorded many times. The gene calls are TRBV12-5 and TRBJ2-5; D is uncertain. The CDR3 loop spans 15 amino acids. Germline V gene lookup returns CDR1 LGHNT and CDR2 FRNRAP. Trimming pared 6 bases from V and 7 bases from J, leaving 21 bases between. Here the CDR3 reads CASGRETGPARTQYF. CDR3 sequence (DNA): TGTGCTAGTGGGCGAGAGACCGGGCCAGCGAGGACCCAGTACTTC.

This clonotype occurred many times. The chain carries TRBV24-1 and TRBJ2-3; weak D call: TRBD2 (6 bases). CDR1 and CDR2 (germline): KGHDR, SFDVKD. Trimming shortened V by 6 bases and J by 4 bases, and 13 bases separated the two germline ends. CDR3 length: 14 amino acids. The CDR3 region is CATSRGSISDTQYF. The DNA for the CDR3 is TGTGCCACCAGTCGGGGGAGTATTTCAGATACGCAGTATTTT.

The table lists this clonotype with many counts. V usage is TRBV5-1 and J usage is TRBJ2-7; 14 bases are a match to TRBD2. The CDR3 totals 16 residues. J was trimmed by 3 bases and V by 4 bases; bases with no gene match: 6. Germline lookup yields CDR1 SGHRS and CDR2 YFSETQ. CDR3 bases: TGCGCCAGCAGCATGGGACTAGCGGGAGAAAACTACGAGCAGTACTTC. As protein: CASSMGLAGENYEQYF. Full variable domain (rest looked up from reference TRBV5-1 and TRBJ2-7): KAGVTQTPRYLIKTRGQQVTLSCSPISGHRSVSWYQQTPGQGLQFLFEYFSETQRNKGNFPGRFSGRQFSNSRSEMNVSTLELGDSALYLCASSMGLAGENYEQYFGPGTRLTVT.

There are many counts of this clonotype. The V gene is TRBV18, the J gene TRBJ1-1, with D unresolved. The CDR3 is made up of 12 amino acids. V gave up 2 bases and J gave up 1 base, with 2 bases separating them. The germline gives CDR1 KGHSH, CDR2 LQKENI. The CDR3: CASSPRNTEAFF. CDR3 coding DNA: TGTGCCAGCTCACCAAGGAACACTGAAGCTTTCTTT.

This clonotype was seen repeatedly, ten times or more. The V and J genes are TRBV29-1 and TRBJ2-1, with TRBD1 matching over 7 bases. Germline lookup yields CDR1 SQVTM and CDR2 ANQGSEA. Trimming took 4 bases from V and 2 from J; bases not matched to a gene: 8. CDR3 length: 15 residues. For the CDR3, the DNA is TGCAGCGTTGGCAACCCGGGACAGCCCTACAATGAGCAGTTCTTC. Protein: CSVGNPGQPYNEQFF.

This clonotype was counted many times. The rearrangement links TRBV29-1 to TRBJ2-2; the D call may be TRBD1 or TRBD2 (6 bases each). The CDR3 totals 15 residues. The germline CDR1 and CDR2 sequences are SQVTM and ANQGSEA. V was cut by 4 bases and J by 7 bases, with 19 bases left in between. CDR3 bases: TGCAGCGTTGTTACCGGGGGCAGTGTAAACGGGGAGCTGTTTTTT. Protein sequence: CSVVTGGSVNGELFF.

This clonotype has a count of ten or more. V usage is TRBV28 and J usage is TRBJ1-5, with 8 bases identical to TRBD1. The CDR3 totals 17 residues. Germline loops: CDR1 MDHEN, CDR2 SYDVKM. With V trimmed by 3 bases and J by 7 bases, 14 bases remained unmatched. CDR3 sequence: CASSFSSGQGRGQPQHF. DNA for the CDR3: TGTGCCAGCAGTTTCTCCAGCGGACAGGGTCGCGGGCAGCCCCAGCATTTT.

This clonotype came up many times. V usage is TRBV7-9 and J usage is TRBJ2-7; tentatively, D is TRBD2 (6 bases). From germline, CDR1 is SEHNR and CDR2 FQNEAQ (reference sequence). The CDR3 consists of 14 residues. V lost 6 bases, J lost 2 bases, and 14 bases lay in between. CDR3 nucleotide sequence: TGTGCCAGCAGACAAGGCGCGGGGACCTACGAGCAGTACTTC. Amino acids: CASRQGAGTYEQYF.

This clonotype was recorded at least ten times. V is TRBV7-3 and J is TRBJ2-2; 7 bases align to TRBD2. Germline V gives CDR1 SGHTA, CDR2 FQGTGA. The CDR3 is made up of 16 amino acids. The V segment lost 3 bases and the J segment 0 bases; nucleotides outside the gene matches: 4. The CDR3: CASSFSSGANTGELFF. DNA for the CDR3: TGTGCCAGCAGCTTTTCTAGCGGAGCGAACACCGGGGAGCTGTTTTTT. Combining the CDR3 with reference TRBV7-3 and TRBJ2-2 gives the whole variable domain GAGVSQTPSNKVTEKGKYVELRCDPISGHTALYWYRQSLGQGPEFLIYFQGTGAADDSGLPNDRFFAVRPEGSVSTLKIQRTERGDSAVYLCASSFSSGANTGELFFGEGSRLTVL.

This clonotype was counted at least ten times. This rearrangement joins TRBV4-1 to TRBJ2-2, with D perhaps matching TRBD1 (6 bases). V was clipped by 1 base and J by 5 bases, with 11 bases between them. Germline-derived CDR1 and CDR2 are MGHRA and YSYEKL. The length of the CDR3 is 15 residues. The CDR3 here is CASSQAPQGTGELFF. The CDR3 nucleotides read TGCGCCAGCAGCCAAGCGCCCCAGGGGACCGGGGAGCTGTTTTTT.

At least ten counts were recorded for this clonotype. This chain uses TRBV20-1 with TRBJ1-4; the D gene is possibly TRBD1 (6 bases). Per germline, CDR1 DFQATT and CDR2 SNEGSKA (reference sequence). The ends were cut back, 6 bases at V and 4 bases at J, with 12 bases in the middle. There are 13 residues in the CDR3. In nucleotides, the CDR3 is TGCAGTGCCCCAACAGGGAGTAATGAAAAACTGTTTTTT. Its protein is CSAPTGSNEKLFF.

Ten or more counts support this clonotype. The chain combines TRBV20-1 with TRBJ1-1; D gene unclear. The CDR3 sequence is 15 residues long. The germline CDR1 and CDR2 sequences are DFQATT and SNEGSKA (reference sequence). With 8 bases removed from V and 1 base from J, the gap between germline ends came to 20 bases. CDR3 sequence reads: CSCRGSNTQNTEAFF. CDR3 DNA sequence: TGCAGTTGCCGAGGATCGAACACCCAGAACACTGAAGCTTTCTTT.

The genes are TRBV11-1 and TRBJ2-1, with a weak D call TRBD2 (5 bases). The germline V gene has CDR1 SGHAT and CDR2 FQDESV (reference sequence). The CDR3 has 14 amino acids. V dropped 1 base and J dropped 6 bases, with 10 bases sitting between them. CDR3 nucleotides: TGTGCCAGCAGCTTAGATGGTGCGGGCAATGAGCAGTTCTTC. This sequence encodes CASSLDGAGNEQFF.

There are many counts of this clonotype. V gene TRBV12-3 or TRBV12-4 combines with J gene TRBJ1-1; unclear D gene. The CDR3 has 14 residues. V was clipped by 6 bases and J by 0 bases, with 11 bases between them. The CDR3 sequence: CASSQTPMNTEAFF. CDR3 in DNA: TGTGCCAGCAGCCAAACCCCGATGAACACTGAAGCTTTCTTT.